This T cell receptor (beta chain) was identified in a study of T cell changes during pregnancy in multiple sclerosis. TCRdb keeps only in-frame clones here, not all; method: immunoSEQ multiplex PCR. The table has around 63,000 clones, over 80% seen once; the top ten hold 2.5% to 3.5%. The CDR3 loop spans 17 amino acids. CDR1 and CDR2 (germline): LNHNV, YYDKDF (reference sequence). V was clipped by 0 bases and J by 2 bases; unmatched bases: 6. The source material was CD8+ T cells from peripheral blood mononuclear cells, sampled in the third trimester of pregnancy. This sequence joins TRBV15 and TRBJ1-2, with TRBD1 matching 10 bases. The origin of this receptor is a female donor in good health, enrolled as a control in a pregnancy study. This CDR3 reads CATSRDRDRGINYGYTF. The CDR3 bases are TGTGCCACCAGCAGAGATAGGGACAGGGGAATCAACTATGGCTACACCTTC.